This T cell receptor (beta chain) stems from a study of OX40 agonist ivuxolimab in advanced cancers. Study-wide background: Partial responses were achieved by three patients, of whom one had hepatocellular carcinoma and two had cutaneous melanoma. Whole-study results and caveats: Averaging showed that CD8+ T cells had more expanded clones than CD4+ did.

The CDR3 has 13 amino acids. V lost 0 bases, J lost 5 bases, and 7 bases lay in between. Germline V lookup: CDR1 MNHEY, CDR2 SVGAGI. Of note for this clone: Its specificity is not known. At the DNA level, this CDR3 is encoded by other sequences in the same sample as well.

Individuals having autoimmune disease history or systemic immunosuppression were not enrolled. TCRdb's copy holds only in-frame clones and misses some; the assay was immunoSEQ multiplex PCR. Among around 15,000 clones listed, around four fifths were seen once. The V call is TRBV6-5, the J call TRBJ1-1; D not certain. The TCR originated in an adult with an advanced solid tumor such as melanoma, head and neck, liver or kidney cancer. Sequenced material: CD4+ or CD8+ T cells sorted from blood, taken in a trial of the OX40 agonist ivuxolimab. CDR3 loop: CASSYSGGTEAFF. In nucleotides, the CDR3 is TGTGCCAGCAGTTACTCAGGCGGAACTGAAGCTTTCTTT.